This entry is about one TCR beta chain. This clonotype has a handful of counts. There is no known antigen for this receptor. No base quality information exists; no much larger clone differs at one position. Spanning cysteine to phenylalanine, the CDR3 consists of 15 amino acids. The read is trimmed to its CDR3 DNA, 45 bases read in frame from base 1. Trimming takes 5 bases from V and 4 bases from J, and the germline ends sit 16 bases apart. As encoded in the germline V gene, CDR1 is SGHRS while CDR2 is YFSETQ. PBMCs were isolated by Ficoll-Paque density gradient centrifugation. These data are taken from a study of T-cell memory formation after mild COVID-19 (dated by TCRdb to the early 2020s). As for the study more broadly: TCR sequence clusters from the two donors were found to be largely donor specific. In a couple of donors, T-cell clones that expanded and contracted after mild COVID-19 were tracked by sequencing TCRalpha and TCRbeta repertoires over time. Two young, previously healthy adult volunteers, one female and one male, were included in the cohort. On the study overall, not on this receptor specifically: Contracting CD4+ clones were found mainly in CM and EM memory subsets, while CD8+ clones were enriched in EMRA. Balanced CD4/CD8 phenotypes were observed for clones contracting from day 15 to 85, whereas a bias towards CD4+ was observed for a second wave of clones expanding from day 15 to 37. The study included only a couple of mild cases, and larger cohorts that include severe cases with pre-infection samples were judged to be necessary. The second-wave clones that peaked on day 37 were not confirmed to be SARS-CoV-2 specific. Some responding clones were detected in pre-infection memory, which suggested that pre-existing cross-reactive memory T cells had joined the SARS-CoV-2 response.

The run used an Illumina NovaSeq 6000. TCRalpha and TCRbeta cDNA libraries were constructed by 5'RACE with constant-segment primers, with sample barcodes and unique molecular identifiers being introduced. RNA was extracted from every sample with Trizol reagent. Amplification of the libraries took two PCR steps, and the second step added a second sample barcode plus Illumina TruSeq adapters. Sequencing of libraries was performed on an Illumina NovaSeq with 2 x 150 bp paired-end reads. The authors processed their data as follows. Demultiplexing of reads and collapsing into UMI-guided consensus sequences were performed with migec v1.2.7. Using mixcr v2.1.11, UMI consensuses were aligned to TRA and TRB V and J templates and then assembled into clonotypes. Expanded or contracted clonotypes were those called significant by both edgeR and NoisET, with noise models trained on biological replicates. edgeR calls used a false discovery rate-adjusted p below 0.01 and a log2 fold-change threshold of 1. PCA with hierarchical clustering of max-normalized trajectories of the 1000 most abundant clonotypes was used as exploratory dynamics analysis. Separately sequenced CD4+ and CD8+ repertoires were used to assign a CD4 or CD8 phenotype to each responding clone. TCRdb handled the public reads itself, with Q25 trimming in fastp and clone calling in MiXCR, and kept productive beta chains. Rows with one shared CDR3 protein collapse into an entry with the most common genes and DNA. These V and J calls are TCRdb output, not the study's own analysis. This sample is represented by 550,000 to 600,000 distinct CDR3 sequences; 15% to 20% of them were singletons. The ten biggest clones cover about 8.1% of the sample.

The sequence links TRBV5-1 to TRBJ2-1; TRBD2 is a possible D gene, resting on 6 matching bases. The sequence derives from an adult woman who had mild COVID-19 (a few samples of this study predate the infection). The sample titles of this study are shuffled in the database, so cell type and time point are left out; the donor was told from shared clones. The specimen sequenced was PBMCs or a T cell subset sorted from them (not recorded which). For the CDR3, the sequence is CASSGGTAPYNEQFF. The DNA is TGCGCCAGCAGTGGTGGGACTGCTCCATACAATGAGCAGTTCTTC.